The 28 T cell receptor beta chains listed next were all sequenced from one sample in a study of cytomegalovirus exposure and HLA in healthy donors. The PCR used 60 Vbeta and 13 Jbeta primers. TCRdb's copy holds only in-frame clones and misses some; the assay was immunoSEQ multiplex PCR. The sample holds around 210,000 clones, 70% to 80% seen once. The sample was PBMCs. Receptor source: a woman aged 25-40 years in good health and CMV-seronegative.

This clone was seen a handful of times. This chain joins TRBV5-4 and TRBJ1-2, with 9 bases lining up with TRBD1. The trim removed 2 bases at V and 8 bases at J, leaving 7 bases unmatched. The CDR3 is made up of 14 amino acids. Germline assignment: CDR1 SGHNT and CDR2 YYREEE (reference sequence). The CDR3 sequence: CASSLFKTGGGYTF. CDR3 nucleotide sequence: TGTGCCAGCAGCTTATTTAAAACAGGGGGCGGCTACACCTTC.

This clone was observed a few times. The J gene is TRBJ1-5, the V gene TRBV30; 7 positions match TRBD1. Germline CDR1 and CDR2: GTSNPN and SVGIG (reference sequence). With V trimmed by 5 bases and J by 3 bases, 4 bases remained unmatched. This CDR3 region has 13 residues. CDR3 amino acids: CAWSGTVNQPQHF. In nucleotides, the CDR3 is TGTGCCTGGTCTGGGACAGTCAATCAGCCCCAGCATTTT.

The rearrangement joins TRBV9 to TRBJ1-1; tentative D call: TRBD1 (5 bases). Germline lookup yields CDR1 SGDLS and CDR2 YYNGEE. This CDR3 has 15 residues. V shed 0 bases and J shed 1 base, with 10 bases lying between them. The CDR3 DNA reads TGTGCCAGCAGCGTAGAGCCTCAGGGGAACACTGAAGCTTTCTTT. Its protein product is CASSVEPQGNTEAFF.

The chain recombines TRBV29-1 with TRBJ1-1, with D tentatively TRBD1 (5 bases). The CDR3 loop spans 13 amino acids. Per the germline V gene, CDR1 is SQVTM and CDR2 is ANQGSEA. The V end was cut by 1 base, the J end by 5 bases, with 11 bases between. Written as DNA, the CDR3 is TGCAGCGTTGAAGTGGGGGGTGGTACTGAAGCTTTCTTT. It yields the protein CSVEVGGGTEAFF.

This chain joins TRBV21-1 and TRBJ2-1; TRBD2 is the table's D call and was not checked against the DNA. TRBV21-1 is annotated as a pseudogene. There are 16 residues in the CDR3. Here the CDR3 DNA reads TGTGCCAGCAGCACCCGCCCGCGGGGGGCCGGTAATGAGCAGTTCTTC. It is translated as CASSTRPRGAGNEQFF.

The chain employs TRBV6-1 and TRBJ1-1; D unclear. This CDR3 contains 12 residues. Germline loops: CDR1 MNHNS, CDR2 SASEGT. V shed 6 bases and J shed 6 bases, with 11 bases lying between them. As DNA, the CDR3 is TGTGCCAGCAGCCTTCGAAACTCTGAAGCTTTCTTT. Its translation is CASSLRNSEAFF.

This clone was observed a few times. In DNA, the CDR3 is TGTGCCAGCAGGGAGAATTCACCCCTCCACTTT. It translates to CASRENSPLHF. The V and J genes are TRBV6-1 and TRBJ1-6, with unresolved D. The germline V gene encodes CDR1 MNHNS and CDR2 SASEGT. Trimming shortened V by 6 bases and J by 7 bases, and 4 bases separated the two germline ends. This CDR3 has 11 residues.

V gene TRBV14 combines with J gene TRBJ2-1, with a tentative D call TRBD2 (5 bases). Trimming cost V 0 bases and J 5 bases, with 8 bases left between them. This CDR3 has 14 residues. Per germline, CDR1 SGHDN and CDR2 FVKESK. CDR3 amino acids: CASSQDSRDNEQFF. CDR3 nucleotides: TGTGCCAGCAGCCAAGATTCGCGGGACAATGAGCAGTTCTTC.

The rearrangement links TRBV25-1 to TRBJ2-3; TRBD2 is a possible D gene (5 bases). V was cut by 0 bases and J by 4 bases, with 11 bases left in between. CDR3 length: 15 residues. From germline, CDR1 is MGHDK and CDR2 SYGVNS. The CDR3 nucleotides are TGTGCCAGCAGTGAATATATGAGGGCCCCAGATACGCAGTATTTT. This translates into CASSEYMRAPDTQYF.

In DNA form, the CDR3 reads TGTGCCAGCACCCGGACAGAGGATAATTCACCCCTCCACTTT. This translates into CASTRTEDNSPLHF. The chain couples TRBV6-5 to TRBJ1-6; D might be TRBD1 (6 bases). The CDR3 extends over 14 amino acids. Trimming cost V 7 bases and J 5 bases, with 12 bases left between them. CDR1 MNHEY and CDR2 SVGAGI come from the germline V gene.

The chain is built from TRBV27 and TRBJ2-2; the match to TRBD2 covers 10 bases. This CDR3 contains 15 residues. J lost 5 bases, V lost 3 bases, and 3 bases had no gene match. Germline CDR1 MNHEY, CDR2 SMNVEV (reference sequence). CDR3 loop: CASSLELAGTGELFF. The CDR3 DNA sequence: TGTGCCAGCAGTTTGGAACTAGCGGGGACCGGGGAGCTGTTTTTT.

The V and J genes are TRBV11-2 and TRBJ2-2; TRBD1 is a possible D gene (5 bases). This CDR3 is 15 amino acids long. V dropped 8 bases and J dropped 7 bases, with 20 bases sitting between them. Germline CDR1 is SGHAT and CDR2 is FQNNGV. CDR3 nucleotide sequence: TGTGCCAGCGGGGCCACCCCATTTAGTGGCGGGGAGCTGTTTTTT. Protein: CASGATPFSGGELFF.

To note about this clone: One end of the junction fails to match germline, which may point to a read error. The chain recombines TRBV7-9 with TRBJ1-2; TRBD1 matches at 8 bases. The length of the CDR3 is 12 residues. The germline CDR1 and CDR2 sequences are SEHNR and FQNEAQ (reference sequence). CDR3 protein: CASSLGQGNPYF. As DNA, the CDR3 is TGTGCCAGCAGCTTAGGACAGGGGAACCCCTACTTC.

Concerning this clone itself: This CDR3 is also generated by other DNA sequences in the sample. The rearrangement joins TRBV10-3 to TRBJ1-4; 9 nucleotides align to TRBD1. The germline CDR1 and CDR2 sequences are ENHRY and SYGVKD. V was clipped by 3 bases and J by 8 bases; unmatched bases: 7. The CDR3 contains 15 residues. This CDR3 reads CAISDSGTGYEKLFF. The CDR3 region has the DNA TGTGCCATCAGTGATTCCGGGACAGGGTACGAAAAACTGTTTTTT.

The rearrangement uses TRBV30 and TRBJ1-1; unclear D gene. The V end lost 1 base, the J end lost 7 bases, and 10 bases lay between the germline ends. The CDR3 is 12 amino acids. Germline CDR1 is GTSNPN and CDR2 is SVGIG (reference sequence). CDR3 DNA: TGTGCCTGGAGTGGGGTCCGGAGTGAAGCTTTCTTT. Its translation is CAWSGVRSEAFF.

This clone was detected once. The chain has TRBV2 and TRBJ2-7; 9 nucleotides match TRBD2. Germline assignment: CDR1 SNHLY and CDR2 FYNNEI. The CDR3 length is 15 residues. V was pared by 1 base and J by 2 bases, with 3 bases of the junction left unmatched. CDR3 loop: CASSEGAGGTYEQYF. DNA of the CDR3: TGTGCCAGCAGTGAAGGGGCGGGGGGGACCTACGAGCAGTACTTC.

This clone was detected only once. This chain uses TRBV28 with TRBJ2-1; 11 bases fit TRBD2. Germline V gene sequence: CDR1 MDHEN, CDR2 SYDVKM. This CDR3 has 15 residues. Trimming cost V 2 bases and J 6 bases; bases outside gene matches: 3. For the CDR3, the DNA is TGTGCCAGCAGTTTACTAGCGGGAGGCGTCAATGAGCAGTTCTTC. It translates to CASSLLAGGVNEQFF.

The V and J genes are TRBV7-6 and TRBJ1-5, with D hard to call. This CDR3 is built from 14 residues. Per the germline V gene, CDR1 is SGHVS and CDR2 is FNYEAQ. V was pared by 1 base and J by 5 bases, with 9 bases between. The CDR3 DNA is TGTGCCAGCAGCTTAGATGGGAGAGATCAGCCCCAGCATTTT. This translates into CASSLDGRDQPQHF.

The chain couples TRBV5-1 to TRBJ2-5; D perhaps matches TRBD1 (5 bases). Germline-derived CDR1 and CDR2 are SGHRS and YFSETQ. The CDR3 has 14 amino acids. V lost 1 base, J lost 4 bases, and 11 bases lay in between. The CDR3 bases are TGCGCCAGCAGCTTGTTTTCCCAGGGAGAGACCCAGTACTTC. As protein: CASSLFSQGETQYF.

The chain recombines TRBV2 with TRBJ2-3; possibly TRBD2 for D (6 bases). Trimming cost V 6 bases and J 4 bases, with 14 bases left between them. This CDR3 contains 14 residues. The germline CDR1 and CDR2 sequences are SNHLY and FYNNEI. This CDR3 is CASRRGKVADTQYF. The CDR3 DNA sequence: TGTGCCAGCAGGCGGGGAAAAGTCGCAGATACGCAGTATTTT.

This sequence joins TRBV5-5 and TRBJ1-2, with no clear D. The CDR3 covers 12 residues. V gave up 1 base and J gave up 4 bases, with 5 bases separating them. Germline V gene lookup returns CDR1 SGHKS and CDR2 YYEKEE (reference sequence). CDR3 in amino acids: CASSLLAYGYTF. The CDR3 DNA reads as TGTGCCAGCAGCTTGTTGGCCTATGGCTACACCTTC.

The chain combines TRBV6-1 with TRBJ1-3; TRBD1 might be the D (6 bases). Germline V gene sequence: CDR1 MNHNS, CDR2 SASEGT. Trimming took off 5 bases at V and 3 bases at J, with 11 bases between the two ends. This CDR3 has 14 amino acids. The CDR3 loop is CASSQGLGGNTIYF. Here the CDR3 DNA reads TGTGCCAGCAGTCAGGGGTTGGGTGGAAACACCATATATTTT.

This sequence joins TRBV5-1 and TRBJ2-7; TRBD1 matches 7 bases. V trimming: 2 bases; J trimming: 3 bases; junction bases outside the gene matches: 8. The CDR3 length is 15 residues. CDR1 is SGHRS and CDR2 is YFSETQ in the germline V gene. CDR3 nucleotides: TGCGCCAGCAGCTTTAACCGAGGGGGCGGCTACGAGCAGTACTTC. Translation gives CASSFNRGGGYEQYF.

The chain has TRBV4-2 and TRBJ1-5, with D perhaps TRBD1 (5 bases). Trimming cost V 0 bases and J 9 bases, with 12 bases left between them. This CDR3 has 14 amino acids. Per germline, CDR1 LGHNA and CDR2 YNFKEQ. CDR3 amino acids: CASSQDGSGLPQHF. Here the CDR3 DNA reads TGTGCCAGCAGCCAAGATGGTTCAGGGCTGCCCCAGCATTTT.

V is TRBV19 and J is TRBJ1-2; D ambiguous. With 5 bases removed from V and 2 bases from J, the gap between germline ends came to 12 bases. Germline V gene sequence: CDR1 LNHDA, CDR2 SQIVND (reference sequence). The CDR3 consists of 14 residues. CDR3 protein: CASSHVPGNYGYTF. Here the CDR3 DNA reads TGTGCCAGTAGTCACGTTCCGGGGAACTATGGCTACACCTTC.

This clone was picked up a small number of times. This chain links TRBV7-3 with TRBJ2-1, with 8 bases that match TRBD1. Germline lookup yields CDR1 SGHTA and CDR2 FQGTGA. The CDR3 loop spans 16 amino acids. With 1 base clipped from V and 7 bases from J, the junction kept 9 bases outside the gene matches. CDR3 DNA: TGTGCCAGCAGCTTAATTGGTGACAGGGGTTTGAATGAGCAGTTCTTC. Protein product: CASSLIGDRGLNEQFF.

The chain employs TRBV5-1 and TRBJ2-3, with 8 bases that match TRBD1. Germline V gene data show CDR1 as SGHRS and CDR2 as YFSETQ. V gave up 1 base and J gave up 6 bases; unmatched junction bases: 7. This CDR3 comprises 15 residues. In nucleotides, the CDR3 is TGCGCCAGCAGCTTGAAAACAGGGGGATCTGATACGCAGTATTTT. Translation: CASSLKTGGSDTQYF. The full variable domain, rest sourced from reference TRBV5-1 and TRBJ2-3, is KAGVTQTPRYLIKTRGQQVTLSCSPISGHRSVSWYQQTPGQGLQFLFEYFSETQRNKGNFPGRFSGRQFSNSRSEMNVSTLELGDSALYLCASSLKTGGSDTQYFGPGTRLTVL.

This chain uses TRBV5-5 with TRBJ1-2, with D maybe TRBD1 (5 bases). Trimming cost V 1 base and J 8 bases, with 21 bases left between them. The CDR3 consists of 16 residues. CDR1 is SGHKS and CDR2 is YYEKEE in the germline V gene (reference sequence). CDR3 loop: CASSLIRGSEVTGYTF. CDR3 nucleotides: TGTGCCAGCAGCTTGATCCGGGGGTCAGAAGTAACGGGCTACACCTTC.